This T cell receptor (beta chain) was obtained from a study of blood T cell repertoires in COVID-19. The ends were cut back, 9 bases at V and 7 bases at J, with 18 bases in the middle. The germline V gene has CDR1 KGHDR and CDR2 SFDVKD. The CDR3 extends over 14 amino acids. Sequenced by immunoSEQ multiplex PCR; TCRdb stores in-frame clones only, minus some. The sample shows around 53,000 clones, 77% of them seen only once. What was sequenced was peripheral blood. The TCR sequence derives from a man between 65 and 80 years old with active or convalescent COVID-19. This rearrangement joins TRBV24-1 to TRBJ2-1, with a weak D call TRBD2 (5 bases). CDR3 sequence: CATARSAGRNEQFF. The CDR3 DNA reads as TGTGCCACCGCACGGTCGGCGGGTCGGAATGAGCAGTTCTTC.